Presented here are 6 T cell receptor beta chains from one specimen sequenced in a study of PD-L1 blockade in urothelial cancer. TCRdb's table, derived via immunoSEQ multiplex PCR, lists solely in-frame clones and lacks some. The data hold more than 40,000 clones, with about 88% observed a single time. Specimen: PBMCs, collected around atezolizumab (anti-PD-L1) treatment. Receptor source: a woman aged 55 to 70 with urothelial cancer.

The CDR3 loop is CASSDYPAKNIQYF. The CDR3 DNA sequence: TGCGCCAGCAGCGACTACCCAGCCAAAAACATTCAGTACTTC. The chain carries TRBV4-3 and TRBJ2-4, with D possibly matching TRBD2 (5 bases). Germline V CDR1 and CDR2: LGHNA, YSLEER. V was pared by 5 bases and J by 0 bases, with 8 bases between. This CDR3 is 14 amino acids long.

The chain has TRBV7-9 and TRBJ2-2; TRBD2 matches at 9 bases. Per the germline V gene, CDR1 is SEHNR and CDR2 is FQNEAQ (reference sequence). The CDR3 is 15 residues long. The trim removed 8 bases at V and 5 bases at J, leaving 9 bases unmatched. The CDR3 sequence: CASGGRARVTGELFF. CDR3 sequence (DNA): TGTGCCAGCGGCGGGAGGGCCCGGGTAACCGGGGAGCTGTTTTTT.

This clone showed up just once. The chain links TRBV7-2 to TRBJ2-5; 7 nucleotides agree with TRBD2. Per germline, CDR1 SGHTA and CDR2 FQGNSA. Trimming took 4 bases from V and 5 from J; bases not matched to a gene: 10. CDR3 size: 15 residues. CDR3 DNA: TGTGCCAGCAGCTCTAGGGAGGGTAGTCGGGAGACCCAGTACTTC. Residues: CASSSREGSRETQYF.

The V gene is TRBV2, the J gene TRBJ2-7, with TRBD1 matching 8 bases. The ends lost 4 bases at V and 5 bases at J; junction bases unmatched: 7. Germline V lookup: CDR1 SNHLY, CDR2 FYNNEI. This CDR3 is 14 amino acids long. CDR3 sequence: CASSVQGAEDEQYF. The DNA for the CDR3 is TGTGCCAGCAGTGTGCAGGGGGCTGAAGACGAGCAGTACTTC.

V gene TRBV7-9 combines with J gene TRBJ1-5, with D possibly being TRBD1 (6 bases). Trimming removed 5 bases from V and 3 bases from J, with 11 bases in between. The CDR3 totals 14 residues. Germline CDR1 is SEHNR and CDR2 is FQNEAQ (reference sequence). The CDR3 nucleotides read TGTGCCAGCAGCGGGGGACACCTCAATCAGCCCCAGCATTTT. Amino acid sequence: CASSGGHLNQPQHF.

The chain joins TRBV28 to TRBJ1-6; possibly TRBD1 for D (5 bases). This CDR3 has 17 residues. In germline, CDR1 is MDHEN, CDR2 SYDVKM. Deletions cut 7 bases from V and 7 bases from J, with 23 bases between. The DNA of the CDR3 is TGTGCCAGCACCGGTACCGGGGGAGTGGATTTGAATTCACCCCTCCACTTT. This encodes CASTGTGGVDLNSPLHF.